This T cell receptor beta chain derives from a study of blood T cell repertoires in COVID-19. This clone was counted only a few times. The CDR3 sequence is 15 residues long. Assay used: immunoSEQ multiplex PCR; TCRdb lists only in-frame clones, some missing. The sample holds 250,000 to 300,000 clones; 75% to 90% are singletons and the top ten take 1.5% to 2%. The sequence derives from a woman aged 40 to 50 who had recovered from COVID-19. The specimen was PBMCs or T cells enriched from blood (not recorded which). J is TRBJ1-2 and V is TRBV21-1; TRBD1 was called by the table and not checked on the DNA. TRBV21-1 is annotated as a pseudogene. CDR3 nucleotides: TGTGCCAGCAGCTCCACCGGGACAGGTAACTATGGCTACACCTTC. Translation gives CASSSTGTGNYGYTF.